This T cell receptor beta chain emerged from a study of OX40 agonist ivuxolimab in advanced cancers. Study in general: Dose-escalation patients were diagnosed with hepatocellular carcinoma, melanoma, renal cell cancer or head and neck cancer. Among those treated, three patients had partial responses, one with hepatocellular carcinoma and two with cutaneous melanoma. General study points: Doses of 0.1 to 3.0 mg/kg were accompanied by clonal expansion of CD4+ and CD8+ blood T cells by week 6.

Libraries were prepared by immunoSEQ multiplex PCR; TCRdb keeps only in-frame clonotypes and omits some of them. The sample yields tens of thousands of clones, under 85% seen once. Germline V CDR1 and CDR2: SQVTM, ANQGSEA. V gave up 5 bases and J gave up 3 bases, with 11 bases separating them. The CDR3 covers 13 residues. This clone turned up a few times. The antigen is undetermined. Sampling of blood occurred at baseline, cycle 4 day 1, and cycle 7 day 1. The J gene is TRBJ1-5, the V gene TRBV29-1; maybe TRBD1 (6 bases). The sequenced sample was CD4+ or CD8+ T cells sorted from blood, obtained in a trial of the OX40 agonist ivuxolimab. The receptor comes from an adult with an advanced solid tumor such as melanoma, head and neck, liver or kidney cancer. CDR3 in amino acids: CSVRGGLNQPQHF. CDR3 DNA: TGCAGCGTTCGGGGGGGCCTCAATCAGCCCCAGCATTTT. The full variable domain, completed using reference TRBV29-1 and TRBJ1-5, is SAVISQKPSRDICQRGTSLTIQCQVDSQVTMMFWYRQQPGQSLTLIATANQGSEATYESGFVIDKFPISRPNLTFSTLTVSNMSPEDSSIYLCSVRGGLNQPQHFGDGTRLSIL.